One and the same sample provided the 5 T cell receptor beta chains below, sequenced in a study of T cell responses to AZD1222 COVID-19 vaccine. The table came from immunoSEQ multiplex PCR; TCRdb's copy has only in-frame clones and leaves some out. The sample holds approximately 90,000 clones, roughly nine tenths seen once. The specimen comprised peripheral blood, sampled on day 0 of AZD1222 vaccination. The receptors originated from an adult in good health.

In this sample, this clone turned up once. The V and J genes are TRBV3-1 (or the pseudogene TRBV3-2) and TRBJ1-2; no firm D call. Germline CDR1 reads LGHDT; CDR2 reads YNNKEL (reference sequence). Trimming cost V 4 bases and J 4 bases, with 7 bases left between them. There are 12 residues in the CDR3. The CDR3: CASSLRSYGYTF. In DNA form, the CDR3 reads TGTGCCAGCAGCCTTAGATCCTATGGCTACACCTTC.

The CDR3 DNA sequence: TGTGCTAGTGGTTTGGAGTTAAATCAGCCCCAGCATTTT. It yields the protein CASGLELNQPQHF. The J gene is TRBJ1-5, the V gene TRBV12-5; no definite D call. CDR3 length equals 13 residues. The V end lost 1 base, the J end lost 4 bases, and 5 bases lay between the germline ends. Germline assignment: CDR1 LGHNT and CDR2 FRNRAP. Filled out from reference TRBV12-5 and TRBJ1-5, the complete variable domain reads DARVTQTPRHKVTEMGQEVTMRCQPILGHNTVFWYRQTMMQGLELLAYFRNRAPLDDSGMPKDRFSAEMPDATLATLKIQPSEPRDSAVYFCASGLELNQPQHFGDGTRLSIL.

This clone was recorded once. This sequence joins TRBV19 and TRBJ1-3; TRBD1 is a possible D gene (5 bases). From germline, CDR1 is LNHDA and CDR2 SQIVND (reference sequence). The CDR3 extends over 15 amino acids. V shed 3 bases and J shed 4 bases, with 13 bases lying between them. The CDR3 loop reads CASSMRGSRGNTIYF. The CDR3 coding sequence is TGTGCCAGTAGTATGAGGGGTTCTCGCGGAAACACCATATATTTT. Combining the CDR3 with reference TRBV19 and TRBJ1-3 gives the whole variable domain DGGITQSPKYLFRKEGQNVTLSCEQNLNHDAMYWYRQDPGQGLRLIYYSQIVNDFQKGDIAEGYSVSREKKESFPLTVTSAQKNPTAFYLCASSMRGSRGNTIYFGEGSWLTVV.

V and J are TRBV5-8 and TRBJ2-1, with a weak D call TRBD1 (6 bases). The CDR3 has 13 amino acids. V was shortened by 0 bases and J by 8 bases, with 9 bases between the two germline ends. CDR1 SGHTS and CDR2 YDEGEE come from the germline V gene. The CDR3 is CASSLGGRDEQFF. CDR3 coding DNA: TGTGCCAGCAGCTTGGGGGGGCGCGATGAGCAGTTCTTC.

The V and J genes are TRBV11-3 and TRBJ1-2, with unresolved D. Germline loops: CDR1 SGHNT, CDR2 YENEEA. V lost 4 bases, J lost 5 bases, and 20 bases lay in between. The CDR3 is made up of 16 amino acids. The CDR3, as DNA: TGTGCCAGCAGCTCCGGAGGACTCAGCGCGGAATATGGCTACACCTTC. It is translated as CASSSGGLSAEYGYTF.